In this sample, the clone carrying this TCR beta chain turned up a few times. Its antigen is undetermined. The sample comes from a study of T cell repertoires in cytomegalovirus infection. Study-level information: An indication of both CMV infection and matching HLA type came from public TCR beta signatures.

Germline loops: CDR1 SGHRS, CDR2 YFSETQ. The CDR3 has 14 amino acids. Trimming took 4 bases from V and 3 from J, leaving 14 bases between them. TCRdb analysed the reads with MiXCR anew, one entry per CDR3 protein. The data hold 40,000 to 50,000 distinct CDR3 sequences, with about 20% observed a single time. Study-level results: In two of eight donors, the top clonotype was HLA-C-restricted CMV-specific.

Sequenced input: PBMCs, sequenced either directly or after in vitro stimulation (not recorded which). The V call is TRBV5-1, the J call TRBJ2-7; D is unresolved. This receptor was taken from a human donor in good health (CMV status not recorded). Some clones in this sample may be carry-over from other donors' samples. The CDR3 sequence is CASSPQNLIYEQYF. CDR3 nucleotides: TGCGCCAGCAGCCCGCAAAACCTCATCTACGAGCAGTACTTC.